A single sample is the source of the 9 T cell receptor beta chains below, sequenced in a study of CD8 T cells in Susac syndrome. With random hexamers, roughly 0.5 to 1 ug RNA was reverse transcribed. TCRdb processed the immunoSEQ multiplex PCR reads anew with MiXCR; each CDR3 protein has one entry. The profile shows some 120,000 distinct CDR3 sequences, 94% of them singletons. Input material: CD4+ T cells from PBMCs. These receptors came from a human donor in good health.

Only a few counts were recorded for this clonotype. The V and J genes are TRBV19 and TRBJ2-7; D uncertain. V was shortened by 7 bases and J by 0 bases, with 10 bases between the two germline ends. CDR3 size: 13 residues. Per the germline V gene, CDR1 is LNHDA and CDR2 is SQIVND (reference sequence). DNA for the CDR3: TGTGCCAGTAACATGACCTACTCCTACGAGCAGTACTTC. Protein product: CASNMTYSYEQYF.

The chain has TRBV28 and TRBJ2-2; no clear D gene. Germline values: CDR1 MDHEN, CDR2 SYDVKM. The CDR3 totals 16 residues. V was shortened by 5 bases and J by 0 bases, with 13 bases between the two germline ends. The CDR3 DNA is TGTGCCAGCAGTCTACGGCGAACAGCGAACACCGGGGAGCTGTTTTTT. Translated, it gives CASSLRRTANTGELFF.

V and J are TRBV12-3 or TRBV12-4 and TRBJ2-7; 11 bases fit TRBD1. This CDR3 comprises 14 residues. Losses at the gene ends were 7 bases for V and 3 bases for J; bases not matched to a gene: 5. This CDR3 is CASTRTGGFYEQYF. CDR3 in DNA: TGTGCCAGCACCAGGACAGGGGGCTTCTACGAGCAGTACTTC.

This chain connects TRBV10-3 to TRBJ2-6, with 16 bases lining up with TRBD2. The trim removed 7 bases at V and 0 bases at J, leaving 6 bases unmatched. This CDR3 spans 19 amino acids. The V gene's germline CDR1 is ENHRY and CDR2 SYGVKD. CDR3 in DNA: TGTGCCATCACCACGGGACTAGCGGGAGGGATCTCTGGGGCCAACGTCCTGACTTTC. This translates into CAITTGLAGGISGANVLTF.

This chain joins TRBV12-3 or TRBV12-4 and TRBJ1-4; D remains unclear. The CDR3 consists of 14 residues. V lost 2 bases to trimming and J lost 8 bases, with 12 bases between them. The CDR3 sequence: CASSLRGSGEKLFF. The CDR3 DNA sequence: TGTGCCAGCAGTTTAAGAGGGTCGGGGGAAAAACTGTTTTTT.

Turning to this clonotype: Because the CDR3 is missing its conserved closing phenylalanine or tryptophan, this is likely a read error. No DNA is shown, since the ends of the CDR3 on it are uncertain; the CDR3 is the one TCRdb lists. The chain carries TRBV7-9 and TRBJ2-7; TRBD1 is the table's D call and was not checked against the DNA. The germline V gene has CDR1 SEHNR and CDR2 FQNEAQ (reference sequence). The CDR3 contains 14 residues when both ends are counted. This CDR3 is CVSSLADRGGSDSI.

The chain couples TRBV19 to TRBJ1-5, with 9 positions matching TRBD1. The CDR3 consists of 11 residues. Germline V gene sequence: CDR1 LNHDA, CDR2 SQIVND (reference sequence). The V and J ends lost 10 bases and 7 bases, in that order; junction bases with no gene match: 2. The CDR3 loop is CANTGGQPQHF. CDR3 DNA sequence: TGTGCCAACACAGGGGGCCAGCCCCAGCATTTT.

The genes are TRBV24-1 and TRBJ1-5; D possibly corresponds to TRBD1 (5 bases). Trimming removed 6 bases at V and 4 bases at J, with 12 bases between. The CDR3 covers 14 residues. The germline gives CDR1 KGHDR, CDR2 SFDVKD. CDR3: CATSSNRYNQPQHF. CDR3 nucleotides: TGTGCCACCAGTAGCAACAGGTATAATCAGCCCCAGCATTTT.

The chain is built from TRBV13 and TRBJ2-2; D possibly corresponds to TRBD2 (6 bases). This CDR3 comprises 14 residues. Germline CDR1 and CDR2: PRHDT and FYEKMQ (reference sequence). Deletions cut 4 bases from V and 4 bases from J, with 10 bases between. CDR3 sequence (DNA): TGTGCCAGCAGCTACGGGAGTGGCACCGGGGAGCTGTTTTTT. Its protein is CASSYGSGTGELFF.